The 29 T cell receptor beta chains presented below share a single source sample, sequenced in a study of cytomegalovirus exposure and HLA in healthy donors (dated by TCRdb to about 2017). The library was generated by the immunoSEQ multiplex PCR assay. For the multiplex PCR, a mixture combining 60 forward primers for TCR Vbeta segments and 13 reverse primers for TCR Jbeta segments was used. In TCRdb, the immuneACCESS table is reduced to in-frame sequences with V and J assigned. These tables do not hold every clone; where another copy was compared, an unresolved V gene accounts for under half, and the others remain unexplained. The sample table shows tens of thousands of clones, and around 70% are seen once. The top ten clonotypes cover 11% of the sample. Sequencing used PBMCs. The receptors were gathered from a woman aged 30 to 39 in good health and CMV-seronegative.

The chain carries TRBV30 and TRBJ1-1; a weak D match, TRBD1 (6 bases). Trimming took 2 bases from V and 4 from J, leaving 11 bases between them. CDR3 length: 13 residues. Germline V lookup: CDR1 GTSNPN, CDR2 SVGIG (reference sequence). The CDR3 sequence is CAWSRDMGTEAFF. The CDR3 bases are TGTGCCTGGAGTAGGGACATGGGCACTGAAGCTTTCTTT.

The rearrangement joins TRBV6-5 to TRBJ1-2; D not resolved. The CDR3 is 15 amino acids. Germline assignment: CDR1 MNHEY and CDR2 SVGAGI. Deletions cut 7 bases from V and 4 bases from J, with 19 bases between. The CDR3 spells CASTNRDNRGYGYTF. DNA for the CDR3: TGTGCCAGCACCAACCGGGATAACCGGGGCTATGGCTACACCTTC.

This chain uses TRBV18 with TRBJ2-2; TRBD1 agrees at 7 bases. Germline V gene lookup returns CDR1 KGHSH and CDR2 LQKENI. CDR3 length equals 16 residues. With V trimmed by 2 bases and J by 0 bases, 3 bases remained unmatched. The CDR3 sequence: CASSPLGTANTGELFF. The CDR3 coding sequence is TGTGCCAGCTCACCATTGGGGACAGCGAACACCGGGGAGCTGTTTTTT.

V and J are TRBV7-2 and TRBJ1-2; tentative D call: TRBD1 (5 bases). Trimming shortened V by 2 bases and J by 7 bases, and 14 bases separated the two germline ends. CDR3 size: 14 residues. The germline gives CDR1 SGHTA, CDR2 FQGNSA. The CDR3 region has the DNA TGTGCCAGCAGCTTAAGCCCAGGGAAAACTGGCTACACCTTC. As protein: CASSLSPGKTGYTF.

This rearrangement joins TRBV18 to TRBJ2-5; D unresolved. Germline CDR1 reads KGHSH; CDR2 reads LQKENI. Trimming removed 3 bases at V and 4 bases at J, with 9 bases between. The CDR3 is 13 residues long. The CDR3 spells CASSPAPGETQYF. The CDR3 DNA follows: TGTGCCAGCTCACCGGCACCAGGAGAGACCCAGTACTTC.

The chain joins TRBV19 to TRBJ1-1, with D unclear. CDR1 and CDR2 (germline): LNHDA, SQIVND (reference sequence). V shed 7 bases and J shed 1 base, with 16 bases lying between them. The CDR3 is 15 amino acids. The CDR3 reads CASIKWSLRNTEAFF. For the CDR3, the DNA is TGTGCCAGTATTAAGTGGAGCCTGCGGAACACTGAAGCTTTCTTT.

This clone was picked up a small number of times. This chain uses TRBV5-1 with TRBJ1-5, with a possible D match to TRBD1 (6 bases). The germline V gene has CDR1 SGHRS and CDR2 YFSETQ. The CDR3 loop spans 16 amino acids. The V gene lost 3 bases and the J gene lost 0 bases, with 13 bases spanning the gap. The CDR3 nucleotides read TGCGCCAGCAGCTCCGGACAGTTAAATAGCAATCAGCCCCAGCATTTT. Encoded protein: CASSSGQLNSNQPQHF.

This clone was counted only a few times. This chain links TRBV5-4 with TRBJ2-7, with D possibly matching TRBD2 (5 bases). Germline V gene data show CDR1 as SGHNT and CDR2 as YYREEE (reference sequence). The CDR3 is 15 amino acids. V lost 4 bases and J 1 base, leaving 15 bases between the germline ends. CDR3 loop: CASSRSGYFSYEQYF. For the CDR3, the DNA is TGTGCCAGCAGCCGGAGCGGATACTTTTCCTACGAGCAGTACTTC.

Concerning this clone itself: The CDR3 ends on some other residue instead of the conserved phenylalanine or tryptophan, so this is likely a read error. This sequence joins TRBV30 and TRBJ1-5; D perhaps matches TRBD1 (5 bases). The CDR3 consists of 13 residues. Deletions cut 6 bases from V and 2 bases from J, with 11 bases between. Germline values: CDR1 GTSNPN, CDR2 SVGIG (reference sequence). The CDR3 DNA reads TGTGCCTGCGCGGGGGGGGGCAATCAGCCCCAGCATGTT. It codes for CACAGGGNQPQHV.

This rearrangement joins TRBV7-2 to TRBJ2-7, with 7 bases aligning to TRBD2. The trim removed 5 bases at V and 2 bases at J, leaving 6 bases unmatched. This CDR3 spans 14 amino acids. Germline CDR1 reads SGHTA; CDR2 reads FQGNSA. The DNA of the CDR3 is TGTGCCAGCAGCCCGCGGGGGTACGCCTACGAGCAGTACTTC. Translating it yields CASSPRGYAYEQYF.

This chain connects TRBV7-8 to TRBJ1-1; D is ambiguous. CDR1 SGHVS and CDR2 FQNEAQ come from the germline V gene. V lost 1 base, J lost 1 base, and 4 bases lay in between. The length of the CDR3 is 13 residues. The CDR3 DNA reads TGTGCCAGCAGCTTAGAACAGAACACTGAAGCTTTCTTT. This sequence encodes CASSLEQNTEAFF.

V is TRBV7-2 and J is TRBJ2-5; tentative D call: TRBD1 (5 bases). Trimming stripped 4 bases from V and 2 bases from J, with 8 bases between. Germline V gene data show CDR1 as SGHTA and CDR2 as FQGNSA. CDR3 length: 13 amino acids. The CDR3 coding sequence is TGTGCCAGCAGCTCGGACACTCAAGAGACCCAGTACTTC. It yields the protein CASSSDTQETQYF.

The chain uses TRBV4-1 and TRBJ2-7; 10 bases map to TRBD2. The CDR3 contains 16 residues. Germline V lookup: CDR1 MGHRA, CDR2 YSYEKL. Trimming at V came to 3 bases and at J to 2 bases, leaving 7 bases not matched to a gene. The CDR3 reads CASSHPTSGVAYEQYF. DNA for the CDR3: TGCGCCAGCAGCCATCCCACTAGCGGGGTGGCCTACGAGCAGTACTTC.

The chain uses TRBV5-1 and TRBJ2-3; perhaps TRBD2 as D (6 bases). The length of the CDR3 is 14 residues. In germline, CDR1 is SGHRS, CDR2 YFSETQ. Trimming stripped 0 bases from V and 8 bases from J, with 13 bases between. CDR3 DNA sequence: TGCGCCAGCAGCTTGGAGGTGGGAGGTGGTACGCAGTATTTT. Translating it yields CASSLEVGGGTQYF.

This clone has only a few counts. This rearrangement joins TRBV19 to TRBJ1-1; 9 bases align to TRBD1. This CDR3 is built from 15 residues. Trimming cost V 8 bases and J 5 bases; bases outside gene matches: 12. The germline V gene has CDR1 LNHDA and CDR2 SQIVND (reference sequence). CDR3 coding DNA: TGTGCCAGTCGCGGGACAGGGATTTTCTGGACTGAAGCTTTCTTT. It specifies CASRGTGIFWTEAFF.

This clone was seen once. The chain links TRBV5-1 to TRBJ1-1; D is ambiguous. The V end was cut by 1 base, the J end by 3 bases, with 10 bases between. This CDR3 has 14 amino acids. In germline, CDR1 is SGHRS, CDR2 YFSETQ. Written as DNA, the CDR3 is TGCGCCAGCAGCTTGTTACCCCGGGACACTGAAGCTTTCTTT. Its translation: CASSLLPRDTEAFF.

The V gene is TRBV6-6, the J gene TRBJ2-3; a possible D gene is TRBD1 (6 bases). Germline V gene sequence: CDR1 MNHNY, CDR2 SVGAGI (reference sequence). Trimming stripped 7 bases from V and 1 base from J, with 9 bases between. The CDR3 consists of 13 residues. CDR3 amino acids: CASKKGGTDTQYF. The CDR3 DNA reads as TGTGCCAGCAAAAAGGGGGGCACAGATACGCAGTATTTT.

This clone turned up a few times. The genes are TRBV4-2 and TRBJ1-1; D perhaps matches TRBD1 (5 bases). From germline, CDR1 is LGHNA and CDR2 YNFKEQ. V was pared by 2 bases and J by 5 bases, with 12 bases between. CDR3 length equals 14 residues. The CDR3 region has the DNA TGTGCCAGCAGCCAAAAGACGGGGGGAACTGAAGCTTTCTTT. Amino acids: CASSQKTGGTEAFF.

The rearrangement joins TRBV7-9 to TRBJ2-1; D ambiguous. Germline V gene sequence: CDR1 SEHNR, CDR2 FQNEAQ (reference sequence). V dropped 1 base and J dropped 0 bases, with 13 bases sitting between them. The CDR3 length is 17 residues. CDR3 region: CASSLDSPLSSYNEQFF. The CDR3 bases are TGTGCCAGCAGCTTAGACAGTCCTCTTAGCTCCTACAATGAGCAGTTCTTC.

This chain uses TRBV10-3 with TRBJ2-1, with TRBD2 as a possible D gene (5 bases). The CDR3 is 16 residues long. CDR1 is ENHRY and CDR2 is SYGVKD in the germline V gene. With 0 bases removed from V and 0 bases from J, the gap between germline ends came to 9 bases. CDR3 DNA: TGTGCCATCAGTGAGTCGAGCGGTTCCTCCTACAATGAGCAGTTCTTC. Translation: CAISESSGSSYNEQFF.

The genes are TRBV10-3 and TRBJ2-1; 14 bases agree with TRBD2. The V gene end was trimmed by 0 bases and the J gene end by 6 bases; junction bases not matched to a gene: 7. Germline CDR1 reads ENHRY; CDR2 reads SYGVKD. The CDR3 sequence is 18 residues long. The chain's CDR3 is CAISESKGTSGGGNEQFF. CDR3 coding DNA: TGTGCCATCAGTGAGTCGAAAGGGACTAGCGGGGGCGGCAATGAGCAGTTCTTC.

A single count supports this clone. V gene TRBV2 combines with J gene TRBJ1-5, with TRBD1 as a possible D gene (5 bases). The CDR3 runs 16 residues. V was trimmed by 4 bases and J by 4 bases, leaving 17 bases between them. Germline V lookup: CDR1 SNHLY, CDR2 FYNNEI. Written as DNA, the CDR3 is TGTGCCAGCAGTGGGCCCCTCCGGGGGAGTAATCAGCCCCAGCATTTT. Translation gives CASSGPLRGSNQPQHF.

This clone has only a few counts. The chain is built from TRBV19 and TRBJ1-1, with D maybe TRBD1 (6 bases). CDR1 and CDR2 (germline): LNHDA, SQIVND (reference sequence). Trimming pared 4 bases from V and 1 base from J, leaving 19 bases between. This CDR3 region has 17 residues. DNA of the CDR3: TGTGCCAGTAGTACCCCCGCGGCAGGGGACCCGAACACTGAAGCTTTCTTT. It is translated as CASSTPAAGDPNTEAFF.

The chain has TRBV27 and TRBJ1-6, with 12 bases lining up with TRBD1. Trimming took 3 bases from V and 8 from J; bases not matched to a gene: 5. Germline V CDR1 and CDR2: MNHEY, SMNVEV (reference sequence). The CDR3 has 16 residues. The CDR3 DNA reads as TGTGCCAGCAGTTTTGGGACAGGGGGCAATCATTCACCCCTCCACTTT. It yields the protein CASSFGTGGNHSPLHF.

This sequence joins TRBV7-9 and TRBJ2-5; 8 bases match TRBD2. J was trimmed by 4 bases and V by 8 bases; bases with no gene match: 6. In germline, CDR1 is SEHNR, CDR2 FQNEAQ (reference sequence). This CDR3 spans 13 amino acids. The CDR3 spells CASGTSFLETQYF. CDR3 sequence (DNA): TGTGCCAGCGGGACTAGTTTTTTAGAGACCCAGTACTTC.

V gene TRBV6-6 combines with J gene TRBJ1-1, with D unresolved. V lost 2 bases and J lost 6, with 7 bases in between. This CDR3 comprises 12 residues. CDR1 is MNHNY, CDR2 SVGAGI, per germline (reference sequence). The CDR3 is CASSYREAEAFF. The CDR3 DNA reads TGTGCCAGCAGTTACAGGGAGGCTGAAGCTTTCTTT.

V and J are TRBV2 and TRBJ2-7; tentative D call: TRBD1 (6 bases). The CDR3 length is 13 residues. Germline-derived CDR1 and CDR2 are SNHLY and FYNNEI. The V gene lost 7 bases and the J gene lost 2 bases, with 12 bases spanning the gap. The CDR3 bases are TGTGCCAGCAACCGACAGGAGGCCTACGAGCAGTACTTC. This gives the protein CASNRQEAYEQYF.

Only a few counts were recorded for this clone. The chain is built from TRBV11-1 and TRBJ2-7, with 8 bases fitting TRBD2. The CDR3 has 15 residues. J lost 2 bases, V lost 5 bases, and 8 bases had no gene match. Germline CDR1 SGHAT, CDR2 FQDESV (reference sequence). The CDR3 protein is CASSPRGGPTYEQYF. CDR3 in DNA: TGTGCCAGCAGCCCCCGGGGGGGCCCAACCTACGAGCAGTACTTC.

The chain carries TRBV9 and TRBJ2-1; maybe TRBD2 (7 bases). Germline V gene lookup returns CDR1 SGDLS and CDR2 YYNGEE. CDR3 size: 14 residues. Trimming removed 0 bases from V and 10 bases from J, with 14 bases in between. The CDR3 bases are TGTGCCAGCAGCGTAGGTGGGGGGGGCGGGGAGCAGTTCTTC. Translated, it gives CASSVGGGGGEQFF.